Following are 8 T cell receptor beta chains from one sample sequenced in a study of blood T cell repertoires in COVID-19. Data came from immunoSEQ multiplex PCR; TCRdb stores just in-frame clones and leaves some out. The table lists 45,000 to 50,000 clones, under 90% of them singletons. The sequenced sample consisted of peripheral blood. Source of these receptors: a woman in her sixties or seventies with acute or convalescent COVID-19.

The chain joins TRBV14 to TRBJ1-1, with unresolved D. The V and J ends lost 0 bases and 0 bases respectively, with 5 bases between them. The CDR3 covers 14 residues. Germline CDR1 is SGHDN and CDR2 is FVKESK. CDR3 amino acids: CASSQEPMNTEAFF. In DNA, the CDR3 is TGTGCCAGCAGCCAAGAGCCTATGAACACTGAAGCTTTCTTT.

The CDR3 bases are TGTGCTAGTGGTAGACAGGGTTGGCCTCAAGAGACCCAGTACTTC. As protein: CASGRQGWPQETQYF. This chain uses TRBV12-5 with TRBJ2-5; 7 nucleotides align to TRBD1. The V gene end was trimmed by 5 bases and the J gene end by 2 bases; junction bases not matched to a gene: 8. CDR1 is LGHNT, CDR2 FRNRAP, per germline. The CDR3 totals 15 residues.

The chain employs TRBV5-8 and TRBJ1-6; possibly TRBD1 for D (6 bases). V gave up 5 bases and J gave up 6 bases, with 27 bases separating them. Germline CDR1 is SGHTS and CDR2 is YDEGEE. This CDR3 spans 19 amino acids. In DNA form, the CDR3 reads TGTGCCAGCAGTCAAACTTGGGGGCTGGTTGGTGTTGGTAATTCACCCCTCCACTTT. This codes for CASSQTWGLVGVGNSPLHF. The full variable domain, completed using reference TRBV5-8 and TRBJ1-6, is EAGVTQSPTHLIKTRGQQATLRCSPISGHTSVYWYQQALGLGLQFLLWYDEGEERNRGNFPPRFSGRQFPNYSSELNVNALELEDSALYLCASSQTWGLVGVGNSPLHFGNGTRLTVT.

The chain recombines TRBV27 with TRBJ1-5, with TRBD1 matching 8 bases. The CDR3 is 15 amino acids. Germline trimming cut 4 bases from V and 5 bases from J; bases unmatched to any gene: 7. Germline V lookup: CDR1 MNHEY, CDR2 SMNVEV (reference sequence). The CDR3 coding sequence is TGTGCCAGCAGTTCGCAGGACAGGGATTATCAGCCCCAGCATTTT. It yields the protein CASSSQDRDYQPQHF.

The CDR3 nucleotides are TGTGCCAGCCAACTGACTAGCGGGAGGGCATGGGGCAATGAGCAGTTCTTC. It codes for CASQLTSGRAWGNEQFF. The chain joins TRBV2 to TRBJ2-1; TRBD2 aligns across 14 bases. The CDR3 is 17 residues long. The junction had 12 bases not matched to a gene; V was cut back by 8 bases and J by 6 bases. Germline V gene lookup returns CDR1 SNHLY and CDR2 FYNNEI.

The V and J genes are TRBV2 and TRBJ1-2, with no clear D. The CDR3 is 15 residues long. Per the germline V gene, CDR1 is SNHLY and CDR2 is FYNNEI. The V end lost 0 bases, the J end lost 5 bases, and 13 bases lay between the germline ends. The CDR3 reads CASSEASTSLYGYTF. Written as DNA, the CDR3 is TGTGCCAGCAGTGAAGCTTCCACTTCCCTTTATGGCTACACCTTC.

This clone has a single count. CDR3 amino acids: CASSLAGGRRAEQFF. The CDR3 bases are TGTGCCAGCAGTCTAGCGGGGGGGCGTCGAGCTGAGCAGTTCTTC. The chain joins TRBV6-5 to TRBJ2-1, with 12 bases lining up with TRBD2. The V and J ends lost 5 bases and 9 bases, in that order; junction bases with no gene match: 8. The CDR3 is 15 residues long. Germline CDR1 reads MNHEY; CDR2 reads SVGAGI.

This chain links TRBV2 with TRBJ1-2; 9 bases agree with TRBD1. V lost 5 bases to trimming and J lost 7 bases; unmatched junction nucleotides: 8. Germline V CDR1 and CDR2: SNHLY, FYNNEI. The CDR3 spans 14 residues. CDR3 nucleotides: TGTGCCAGCAGTCTTCTCCCGGGACAGGGTGGCTACACCTTC. It yields the protein CASSLLPGQGGYTF.